This is a list of T cell receptor beta chains from one sample in a study of shared clonotypes between healthy human individuals. Sequencing used immunoSEQ multiplex PCR; TCRdb keeps in-frame clones, though not all of them. The table lists around 510,000 clones, approximately 94% of them singletons. The sequenced material came from naive CD4+ T cells sorted from blood. These receptors were collected from a woman in her 30s in good health. The CDR3 runs from the conserved cysteine through the conserved F or W. The D gene is left open where the match is weak. Clone size is given for some rows only: seen once, a few or many times, or a class if the clone is expanded.

TRBV6-1	NA	NA	TRBJ1-1	TGTGCCAGCAGTGAGCAAAGGATTGAAGCTTTCTTT	CASSEQRIEAFF
TRBV28	TRBD1	NA	TRBJ2-7	TGTGCCAGCAGTTTCCCAGGGGGCGTGGGGGAACCGGCCGAGCAGTACTTC	CASSFPGGVGEPAEQYF
TRBV6-6	NA	NA	TRBJ2-5	TGTGCCAGCAGTTACTCGGGCGGGATCCAAGAGACCCAGTACTTC	CASSYSGGIQETQYF
TRBV19	TRBD2	NA	TRBJ2-3	TGTGCCAGTATAAGGACTAGCGGGAGTGGTACGCAGTATTTT	CASIRTSGSGTQYF
TRBV5-1	NA	NA	TRBJ1-2	TGCGCCAGCAGCTTGGGATCTGGCGGACCGAGGGGCTACACCTTC	CASSLGSGGPRGYTF
TRBV19	TRBD2	NA	TRBJ2-7	TGTGCCAGTAGTATAGCTGGACTAGCCCATTACGAGCAGTACTTC	CASSIAGLAHYEQYF
TRBV28	NA	once	TRBJ2-1	TGTGCCAGCAGTCCCCCGACAGAGTACAATGAGCAGTTCTTC	CASSPPTEYNEQFF
TRBV11-2	NA	NA	TRBJ2-2	TGTGCCAGCAGCTTATCCCAACCCGGGGAGCTGTTTTTT	CASSLSQPGELFF
TRBV28	NA	NA	TRBJ1-6	TGTGCCACCCAAGGACCCGGAAGCTCCTATAATTCACCCCTCCACTTT	CATQGPGSSYNSPLHF
TRBV5-6	NA	once	TRBJ1-3	TGTGCCAGCAGTCTTCAGGGGTCAGGAAACACCATATATTTT	CASSLQGSGNTIYF
TRBV6-5	TRBD1	NA	TRBJ1-2	TGTGCCAGCAGTTCAGACAGGGTTTATGGCTACACCTTC	CASSSDRVYGYTF
TRBV21-1	NA	NA	TRBJ2-3	TGTGCCAGCAGCAAAGGGGGGGCTAGTGTTCTATCAGATACGCAGTATTTT	CASSKGGASVLSDTQYF
TRBV5-6	NA	once	TRBJ1-2	TGTGCCAGCAGACGGGGAACCGTTGCTGCTAACTATGGCTACACCTTC	CASRRGTVAANYGYTF